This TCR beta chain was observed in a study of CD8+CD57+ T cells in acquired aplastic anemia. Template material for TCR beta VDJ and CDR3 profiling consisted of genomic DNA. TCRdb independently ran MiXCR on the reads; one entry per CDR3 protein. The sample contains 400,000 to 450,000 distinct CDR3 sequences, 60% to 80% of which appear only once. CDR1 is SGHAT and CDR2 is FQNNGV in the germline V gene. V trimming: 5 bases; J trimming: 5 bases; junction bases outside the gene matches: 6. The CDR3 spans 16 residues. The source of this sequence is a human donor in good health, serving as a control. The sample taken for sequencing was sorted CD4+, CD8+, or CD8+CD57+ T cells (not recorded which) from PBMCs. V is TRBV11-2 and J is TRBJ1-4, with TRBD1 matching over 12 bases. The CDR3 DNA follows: TGTGCCAGCAGCCCGGGACAGGGGGCCTACAATGAAAAACTGTTTTTT. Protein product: CASSPGQGAYNEKLFF.